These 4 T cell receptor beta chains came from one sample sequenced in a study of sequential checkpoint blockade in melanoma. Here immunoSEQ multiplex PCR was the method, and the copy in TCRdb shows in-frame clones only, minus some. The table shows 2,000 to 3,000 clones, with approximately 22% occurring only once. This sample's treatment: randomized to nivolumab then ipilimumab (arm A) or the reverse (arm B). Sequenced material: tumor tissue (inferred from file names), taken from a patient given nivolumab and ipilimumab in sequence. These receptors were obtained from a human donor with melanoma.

CDR3 protein: CASSPQGSPLHF. The CDR3 nucleotides read TGTGCCAGCAGTCCACAGGGGTCACCCCTCCACTTT. The chain couples TRBV2 to TRBJ1-6; 7 nucleotides match TRBD1. Germline lookup yields CDR1 SNHLY and CDR2 FYNNEI. The CDR3 is made up of 12 amino acids. J lost 10 bases, V lost 5 bases, and 2 bases had no gene match.

DNA of the CDR3: TGCAGCGCGAGGGTCGTAAAAGAGACCCAGTACTTC. Protein sequence: CSARVVKETQYF. The chain joins TRBV29-1 to TRBJ2-5, with D possibly matching TRBD2 (5 bases). V dropped 7 bases and J dropped 3 bases, with 12 bases sitting between them. Germline-derived CDR1 and CDR2 are SQVTM and ANQGSEA. CDR3 length: 12 residues.

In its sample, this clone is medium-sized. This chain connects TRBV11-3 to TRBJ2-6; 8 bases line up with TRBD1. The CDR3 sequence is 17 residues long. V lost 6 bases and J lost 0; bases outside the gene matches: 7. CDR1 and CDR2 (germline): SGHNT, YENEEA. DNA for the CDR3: TGTGCCAGCAGTCTCAGGGGGCCTTCCTCTGGGGCCAACGTCCTGACTTTC. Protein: CASSLRGPSSGANVLTF.

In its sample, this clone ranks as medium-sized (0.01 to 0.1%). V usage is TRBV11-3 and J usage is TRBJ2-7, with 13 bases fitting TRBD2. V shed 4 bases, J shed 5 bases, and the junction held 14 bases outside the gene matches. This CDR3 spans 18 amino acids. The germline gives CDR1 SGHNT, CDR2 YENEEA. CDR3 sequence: CASSSGLAGVGLGHEQYF. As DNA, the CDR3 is TGTGCCAGCAGCTCAGGACTAGCGGGAGTGGGGTTGGGTCACGAGCAGTACTTC.